The following is a TCR beta chain sequence with its context. Its cognate antigen has yet to be identified. There are no base qualities to consult, and no much larger clone falls within one base. This specimen belongs to a study of cytomegalovirus exposure and HLA in healthy donors (dated by TCRdb to 2017 to 2019). For the study in its entirety: In an earlier analysis of about 560 of the donors, about 260 Gb of sequence data and 90 million to 120 million unique TCR beta sequences from roughly 190 million T cells were reported. Around 330 gigabases of sequencing data and around 85 million unique TCR sequences made up an early release that covered nearly 650 HLA-typed donors. Among the approximately 420 genotyped donors, approximately 81% belonged to the genetic ancestry cluster associated with self-reported Caucasian donors. The aim of the study was to test whether cataloging public T cell receptors could identify signatures of past pathogen exposure. The T cell repertoires of under 700 subjects were profiled by immunosequencing and related to cytomegalovirus serostatus. A separate validation cohort of roughly 130 different subjects was used in addition to the 666-subject first cohort. To predict cytomegalovirus infection status, the study brought together high-throughput TCR immunosequencing, statistical association of individual TCRs with disease status, and machine learning. To study patterns of TCR occurrence, a later analysis re-analyzed previously published TCR beta repertoires from several hundred donors and added high-resolution HLA genotyping. In the later analysis, no new phenotypic data were used to find candidate immune exposures; instead, reliance was placed on TCR beta sequences and their occurrence across donors. In an earlier analysis of 500 to 650 of the donors, high-throughput TCR beta sequencing was used to judge whether each TCR beta V gene segment behaved as functional or pseudogenic. Donor age, sex, ethnicity and CMV serostatus were compiled together with the repertoire data. Genome-wide SNP genotypes for about 60% of the roughly 700 donors were used in a later genetic analysis, which treated that subset as a discovery cohort. Every repertoire in the discovery cohort had been generated on one and the same sequencing platform. HLA typing covered class I and class II loci at four-digit resolution. The number of donors typed differed by locus, with about 629-630 for A, B, C, DRB1 and DQB1, around 500 for DQA1, 606 for DPA1, and around 450 for DPB1. A few DR-DQ haplotypes were handled as single units for association and clustering because linkage in the cohort was strong. On average, about 240,000 unique TCR beta nucleotide sequences were sequenced per donor among several hundred genotyped donors of the cohort, with roughly 18% of those sequences being non-productive. General findings and caveats noted by the study authors: A later genetic analysis associated a missense DCLRE1C variant with V-gene and J-gene trimming of TCR beta chains, and an independent cohort replicated the association. Because counts were too low, under 20 rarely observed V segments, including chromosome 9 orphons, were left out of the earlier analysis of some 600 of the donors. A later analysis found that most CMV-associated TCR beta chains appeared HLA-restricted, with HLA associations seemingly driven largely by CMV exposure. The cohort was sequenced for TCR beta chains only, and without alpha or paired-chain data the features that could be detected were limited. The authors suggested that the approach could potentially be generalized to other disease states and immunological phenotypes. In an earlier analysis of approximately 590 of the donors, most TCR beta V segments appeared in productive rearrangements about 87% or about 30% of the time, broadly matching IMGT annotations. While some public TCRs were present in many individuals, most TCR sequences turned up only very rarely across donors. A group of highly shared sequence variants was considered likely to be a technical artifact of the sequencing pipeline. A further reported finding was that TCR beta sequences accurately predicted the HLA-A and HLA-B alleles for most subjects in the first cohort. In a later analysis, HLA-associated TCR beta chains showed more clonal expansion and lower generation probabilities than non-associated chains that were equally common. For the cohort, immune exposure information was limited to CMV serostatus. Cytomegalovirus status was reported to be diagnosed by the classifier with high specificity and sensitivity in both the original and validation cohorts. In a later analysis, the rate of TCR association differed among HLA loci, with DRB1 alleles having the most associated TCRs and HLA-C alleles having the fewest. Presence/absence analyses assumed roughly uniform sequencing depth across donors, an assumption that may not hold. In vitro tests confirmed that three of the cytomegalovirus-associated TCR beta chains recognize cytomegalovirus antigens. Because some donors lacked HLA typing at each locus, the association tests relied only on the typed subset. Linkage disequilibrium might explain the correlated functional status among segregating V segments, but an unknown experimental factor could not be ruled out. According to a later genetic analysis, donors in an Asian-associated ancestry cluster had fewer N-insertions in productive TCRs than the roughly 670-donor mean. A total of around 150 TCR beta chains were listed by the study as associated with cytomegalovirus. When HLA alleles, especially DR and DQ, strongly co-occurred, TCR associations were difficult to assign to individual alleles. A later analysis reported that several top co-occurrence clusters appeared linked to parvovirus B19, influenza, CMV and Epstein-Barr virus. In a later analysis, some 18,000 TCR beta sequences were associated with specific HLA alleles at a false discovery rate of 0.05.

The library relied on the immunoSEQ multiplex PCR assay. A mixture of 60 forward primers for TCR Vbeta segments and 13 reverse primers for TCR Jbeta segments was used in the multiplex PCR. A multiplex PCR assay on genomic DNA amplified the CDR3 region of rearranged TCR beta genes. On the Illumina HiSeq System, the amplified TCR beta libraries were sequenced as 87-base-pair reads. The study's own analysis went as follows. Across the 700 or so repertoires, a later analysis counted tens of millions of unique TCR beta chains, roughly 11 million of which were shared by at least two donors. A nearest-neighbor algorithm error-corrected the raw reads and collapsed the reads into unique sequences, merging closely related sequences to remove PCR and sequencing errors. To assign V, D and J gene segments, CDR3 sequences were aligned to IMGT reference sequences. For a sequence to be retained, a match of at least six nucleotides was required to both a V gene segment and a J gene segment. A rearrangement was called productive if the CDR3 had no stop codons and remained in frame with V and J, and every other rearrangement was called non-productive. Following IMGT convention, CDR3 was defined as the stretch from the second conserved V-encoded cysteine up to the conserved J-encoded phenylalanine. In an earlier analysis of more than 550 of the donors, sequences lacking an unambiguous match to a single V gene segment were excluded. An earlier analysis of 500 to 700 of the donors classified V segments as functional when productive rearrangements were above 56.7% and as segregating when the standard deviation between donors was above 5%. A statistical classification framework was built for diagnosing cytomegalovirus status from the catalog of TCR beta chain sequences. In a later analysis, TCR nucleotide sequences were compared against IMGT/GENE-DB human TR gene sequences so that V and J genes could be assigned. In a later analysis, CDR3 sequences and most-parsimonious VDJ recombination scenarios were assigned using the TCRdist pipeline. A later analysis defined each TCR beta chain by its CDR3 amino acid sequence plus V-gene family, and excluded reads lacking a unique V-gene family. To address suspected cross-contamination and a sequencing artifact, a later analysis removed approximately 600 highly shared, low-generation-probability nucleotide sequences. In a later analysis, a clonal expansion index for each public chain was calculated from normalized within-repertoire ranks of inferred template counts. In a later analysis, generation probabilities were computed using a VDJ recombination model fitted to out-of-frame rearrangements, and the results were checked against IGoR. Hypergeometric tests were used in a later analysis to score TCR-TCR, TCR-HLA and TCR-CMV co-occurrence, with a repertoire-size bias correction applied to the TCR pairs. False discovery rates were estimated in a later analysis by permuting HLA or CMV assignments 20 times. In a later analysis, co-occurring TCRs were grouped with DBSCAN, and TCRdist sequence similarity was added when clustering was performed within HLA-allele-positive subsets. Co-occurrence clustering excluded repertoires with fewer than 30,000 or more than 120,000 public chains, plus five with anomalous nucleotide sharing. The immuneACCESS repertoire file appears here via TCRdb, limited to in-frame rearrangements. These files lack a portion of the clones; in checked studies, under half of the deficit traces to unresolved V genes, and the cause of the others is not known. The DNA was the basis for D and trimming; V, J and clone size are from that table. This sample gives around 100,000 clones in total; roughly 77% of them show up just once. Together, the top ten hold approximately 10% of the sample.

In total, approximately 690 healthy bone marrow donors made up the cohort. At the time of sampling, every cohort member was nominally healthy, though immune exposures that went unrecorded were likely present. The donor was CMV seropositive and was included in the group of 250 to 300 seropositive cohort members. Every donor gave a peripheral blood sample, and the peripheral blood mononuclear cells from that sample were used for TCR beta sequencing. The Qiagen DNeasy Blood Extraction Kit was used to extract genomic DNA from the blood cell samples. This receptor was obtained from a woman in her late teens or twenties in good health and CMV-seropositive. Sequenced material: PBMCs.

CDR3 protein: CASSLRTSSYNEQFF. In nucleotides, the sequence is TGTGCCAGCAGCCTCAGGACTAGCTCCTACAATGAGCAGTTCTTC. The chain is encoded by TRBV9 joined to TRBJ2-1, and 7 bases in between align with TRBD2. Via the germline V gene, CDR1 is SGDLS and CDR2 YYNGEE. The CDR3 spans 15 residues, from the cysteine through the phenylalanine. Only the CDR3 part of the read is kept: 45 bases, read in frame from the first base. V is trimmed back by 4 bases and J by 0 bases, and the junction contains 4 bases that no gene match accounts for.